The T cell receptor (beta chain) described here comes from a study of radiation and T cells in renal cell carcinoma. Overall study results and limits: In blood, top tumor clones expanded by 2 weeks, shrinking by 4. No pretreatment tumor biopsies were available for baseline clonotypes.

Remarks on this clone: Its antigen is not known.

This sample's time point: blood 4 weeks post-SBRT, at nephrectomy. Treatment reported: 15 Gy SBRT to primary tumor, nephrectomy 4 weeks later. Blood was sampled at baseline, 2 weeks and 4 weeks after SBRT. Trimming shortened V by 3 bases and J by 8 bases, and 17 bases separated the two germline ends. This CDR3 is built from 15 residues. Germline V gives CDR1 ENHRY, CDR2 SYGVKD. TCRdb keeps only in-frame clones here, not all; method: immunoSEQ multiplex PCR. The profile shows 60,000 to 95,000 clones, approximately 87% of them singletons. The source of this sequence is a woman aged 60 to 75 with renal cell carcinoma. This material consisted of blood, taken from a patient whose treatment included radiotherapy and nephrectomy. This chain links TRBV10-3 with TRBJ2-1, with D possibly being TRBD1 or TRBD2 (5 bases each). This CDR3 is CAISDPLEGRDEQFF. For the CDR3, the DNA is TGTGCCATCAGTGACCCCCTCGAGGGGCGGGATGAGCAGTTCTTC.